A selection of T cell receptor beta chains follows, all from one sample in a study of technical replicates of blood from several donors. Sequencing used immunoSEQ multiplex PCR; TCRdb keeps in-frame clones, though not all of them. The table includes 68,000 or so clones, about 91% detected once. Sequenced material: T cells isolated from PBMCs. These receptors were obtained from a human donor in good health. The CDR3 runs from the conserved cysteine through the conserved F or W.

TRBV7-3	TRBJ2-7	13	CASSLVSQGEQYF
TRBV7-9	TRBJ1-2	11	CASSLVEGYTF
TRBV29-1	TRBJ2-5	13	CSVVLWEAETQYF
TRBV4-3	TRBJ2-1	16	CASSQEGLAGDNEQFF
TRBV7-9	TRBJ1-4	13	CASSPSPNEKLFF
TRBV11-3	TRBJ2-7	12	CASSPERYEQYF
TRBV19	TRBJ2-7	13	CASTSGGTYEQYF
TRBV7-9	TRBJ2-2	15	CASSPTGTSTGELFF
TRBV4-2	TRBJ2-7	17	CASSQDLGLVVYYEQYF
TRBV2	TRBJ2-3	16	CASSVFGTIRTDTQYF
TRBV30	TRBJ2-3	15	CAWSTVGGNGNTQYF
TRBV5-4	TRBJ1-2	13	CASSWGLNYGYTF
TRBV6-5	TRBJ1-2	15	CASSYSPGPIRGYTF
TRBV9	TRBJ1-1	14	CASSEAFGDTEAFF
TRBV11-2	TRBJ1-2	15	CASSSGDRVNYGYTF
TRBV27	TRBJ1-5	16	CASCPFGTGALQPQHF
TRBV6-5	TRBJ1-5	15	CASSYSGEGEQPQHF